Listed here are 27 T cell receptor beta chains from one sample, sequenced in a study of CD8 T cells in Susac syndrome (dated 2019 in TCRdb). The library relied on the immunoSEQ multiplex PCR assay. RNA was extracted using the RNeasy kit, and about 0.45 to 1 microgram was reverse transcribed with random hexamers. Using fastp trimming at Q25 and MiXCR clonotype assembly, TCRdb reanalyzed the public sequencing data and kept in-frame beta chains. Each record represents a unique CDR3 protein, reported with the most common genes and DNA among its rows. In this sample the table shows about 120,000 distinct CDR3 sequences, just under 95% of which occur a single time. The leading ten clones occupy 0.12% of the sample. The specimen was CD8+ T cells from PBMCs. These receptor sequences come from a human donor in good health.

This clonotype showed up just once. The V and J genes are TRBV6-2 or TRBV6-3 and TRBJ2-7, with D possibly TRBD2 on 5 matching bases. V gave up 11 bases and J gave up 3 bases, with 14 bases separating them. CDR3 length: 12 residues. Germline lookup yields CDR1 MNHEY and CDR2 SVGEGT. The CDR3 DNA follows: TGTGCCGGCCATTCGGCGGGCTACGAGCAGTACTTC. As protein: CAGHSAGYEQYF.

The CDR3 protein is CASSLVDKGDTQYF. The CDR3 DNA reads TGTGCCAGCAGCTTGGTGGACAAAGGAGATACGCAGTATTTT. The chain links TRBV5-5 to TRBJ2-3, with D possibly TRBD1 on 5 matching bases. Germline CDR1 is SGHKS and CDR2 is YYEKEE (reference sequence). Deletions cut 0 bases from V and 5 bases from J, with 10 bases between. The CDR3 spans 14 residues.

The chain links TRBV10-3 to TRBJ1-2, with D unresolved. Between the trimmed V and J ends, which lost 8 bases and 1 base, there was a span of 14 bases. This CDR3 has 14 amino acids. Germline-derived CDR1 and CDR2 are ENHRY and SYGVKD. CDR3 bases: TGTGCCATCCGGACGCGTCAGAGTAACTATGGCTACACCTTC. Protein sequence: CAIRTRQSNYGYTF.

V usage is TRBV7-2 and J usage is TRBJ2-5, with D hard to call. V lost 4 bases, J lost 5 bases, and 8 bases lay in between. CDR3 size: 12 residues. CDR1 and CDR2 (germline): SGHTA, FQGNSA. The CDR3 sequence: CASSSRRETQYF. In DNA, the CDR3 is TGTGCCAGCAGCTCGAGGCGGGAGACCCAGTACTTC.

This rearrangement joins TRBV12-3 or TRBV12-4 to TRBJ2-1, with TRBD1 matching 7 bases. CDR3 length equals 14 residues. V lost 7 bases and J lost 7; bases outside the gene matches: 10. The DNA for the CDR3 is TGTGCCAGCAACGACAGGGTGATAGGGAATGAGCAGTTCTTC. It translates to CASNDRVIGNEQFF.

This chain connects TRBV24-1 to TRBJ2-1, with unresolved D. V lost 6 bases and J lost 6, with 11 bases in between. The CDR3 consists of 13 residues. Per germline, CDR1 KGHDR and CDR2 SFDVKD. For the CDR3, the DNA is TGTGCCACCAGTCGAGAGATAGGCAATGAGCAGTTCTTC. Amino acid sequence: CATSREIGNEQFF.

This chain joins TRBV5-1 and TRBJ2-5, with 9 bases that match TRBD1. V was clipped by 0 bases and J by 5 bases; unmatched bases: 8. The CDR3 covers 16 residues. CDR1 is SGHRS and CDR2 is YFSETQ in the germline V gene. The CDR3: CASSLADGQGTETQYF. CDR3 nucleotides: TGCGCCAGCAGCTTGGCAGATGGACAGGGGACGGAGACCCAGTACTTC.

J is TRBJ2-7 and V is TRBV9; TRBD2 might be the D (5 bases). The V and J ends lost 2 bases and 6 bases respectively, with 12 bases between them. From germline, CDR1 is SGDLS and CDR2 YYNGEE. The CDR3 runs to 13 residues. CDR3 DNA sequence: TGTGCCAGCAGCGTGGGGAGTACTGGCGAGCAGTACTTC. It translates to CASSVGSTGEQYF.

The chain combines TRBV2 with TRBJ1-5, with unresolved D. Trimming cost V 4 bases and J 3 bases, with 10 bases left between them. The length of the CDR3 is 14 residues. The V gene's germline CDR1 is SNHLY and CDR2 FYNNEI. Here the CDR3 reads CASSADGSNQPQHF. CDR3 sequence (DNA): TGTGCCAGCAGTGCCGACGGCTCCAATCAGCCCCAGCATTTT.

The chain recombines TRBV7-6 with TRBJ2-1, with D possibly TRBD2 on 5 matching bases. CDR3 length: 13 amino acids. Trimming cost V 0 bases and J 9 bases, with 9 bases left between them. CDR1 SGHVS and CDR2 FNYEAQ come from the germline V gene. The CDR3, as DNA: TGTGCCAGCAGCTTAGCACGGGGTCCTGAGCAGTTCTTC. It codes for CASSLARGPEQFF.

J is TRBJ2-3 and V is TRBV7-2, with 10 bases aligning to TRBD2. The CDR3 totals 15 residues. Germline CDR1 SGHTA, CDR2 FQGNSA. V shed 6 bases, J shed 4 bases, and the junction held 7 bases outside the gene matches. DNA of the CDR3: TGTGCCAGCAGTATTAGCGGGGGGCCCGCAGATACGCAGTATTTT. The encoded protein is CASSISGGPADTQYF.

The rearrangement links TRBV20-1 to TRBJ2-3, with 8 nucleotides matching TRBD2. This CDR3 is 17 amino acids long. Unmatched junction bases numbered 14, after V lost 0 bases and J lost 6 bases. The germline CDR1 and CDR2 sequences are DFQATT and SNEGSKA (reference sequence). The CDR3 here is CSARDWSKAGEKDTQYF. CDR3 DNA: TGCAGTGCTAGAGATTGGTCCAAAGCGGGAGAAAAGGATACGCAGTATTTT.

The chain carries TRBV12-3 or TRBV12-4 and TRBJ2-2; D is possibly TRBD2 (6 bases). With 7 bases removed from V and 6 bases from J, the gap between germline ends came to 12 bases. The CDR3 spans 13 residues. The DNA for the CDR3 is TGTGCCAGCACTAGACGGGACTCCGGGGAGCTGTTTTTT. Its protein product is CASTRRDSGELFF.

The gene calls are TRBV3-1 and TRBJ1-5; D is possibly TRBD1 (5 bases). Deletions cut 0 bases from V and 2 bases from J, with 11 bases between. CDR1 is LGHDT, CDR2 YNNKEL, per germline (reference sequence). The CDR3 is made up of 16 amino acids. CDR3 sequence: CASSQDLGVGNQPQHF. The CDR3 coding sequence is TGTGCCAGCAGCCAAGATTTAGGGGTTGGCAATCAGCCCCAGCATTTT.

The gene calls are TRBV7-9 and TRBJ2-7; D unresolved. The V and J ends lost 5 bases and 0 bases respectively, with 11 bases between them. Germline V gene lookup returns CDR1 SEHNR and CDR2 FQNEAQ (reference sequence). The CDR3 loop spans 14 amino acids. The DNA of the CDR3 is TGTGCCAGCAGCCCGACCCTCAGCTCCTACGAGCAGTACTTC. Its translation is CASSPTLSSYEQYF.

This clonotype was picked up a small number of times. The chain joins TRBV13 to TRBJ1-6; perhaps TRBD1 as D (5 bases). The CDR3 extends over 12 amino acids. In germline, CDR1 is PRHDT, CDR2 FYEKMQ (reference sequence). V lost 6 bases to trimming and J lost 6 bases, with 6 bases between them. The CDR3: CASSRGNSPLHF. CDR3 DNA sequence: TGTGCCAGCAGTAGGGGTAATTCACCCCTCCACTTT.

The table lists this clonotype with a few counts. In nucleotides, the CDR3 is TGTGCCAGCAGCCGGGCGGGGCCTCAAGAGACCCAGTACTTC. This codes for CASSRAGPQETQYF. The chain is built from TRBV7-2 and TRBJ2-5, with a weak D call TRBD2 (6 bases). CDR1 is SGHTA, CDR2 FQGNSA, per germline. This CDR3 has 14 amino acids. V gave up 5 bases and J gave up 2 bases, with 12 bases separating them.

The rearrangement uses TRBV19 and TRBJ2-4, with D possibly being TRBD1 (6 bases). This CDR3 comprises 16 residues. V shed 6 bases and J shed 0 bases, with 15 bases lying between them. Germline lookup yields CDR1 LNHDA and CDR2 SQIVND (reference sequence). CDR3 in amino acids: CASRPGTILAKNIQYF. The CDR3 region has the DNA TGTGCCAGTAGGCCCGGGACAATTCTAGCCAAAAACATTCAGTACTTC.

The genes are TRBV20-1 and TRBJ1-1; D possibly corresponds to TRBD1 (5 bases). Germline-derived CDR1 and CDR2 are DFQATT and SNEGSKA (reference sequence). The CDR3 extends over 15 amino acids. With 0 bases removed from V and 2 bases from J, the gap between germline ends came to 13 bases. CDR3 DNA sequence: TGCAGTGCTAGAGATCATGGGGGGATAAACACTGAAGCTTTCTTT. Its translation is CSARDHGGINTEAFF.

This chain connects TRBV30 to TRBJ1-1; D not resolved. The germline CDR1 and CDR2 sequences are GTSNPN and SVGIG (reference sequence). The CDR3 loop spans 12 amino acids. V lost 0 bases and J lost 8, with 10 bases in between. This CDR3 reads CAWSVRLLEAFF. For the CDR3, the DNA is TGTGCCTGGAGTGTAAGGTTGCTCGAAGCTTTCTTT.

The chain recombines TRBV20-1 with TRBJ2-2; D perhaps matches TRBD1 (5 bases). This CDR3 comprises 15 residues. Deletions cut 3 bases from V and 1 base from J, with 12 bases between. CDR1 is DFQATT and CDR2 is SNEGSKA in the germline V gene (reference sequence). Here the CDR3 DNA reads TGCAGTGCTAGTGTCTTTCAGGGGAACACCGGGGAGCTGTTTTTT. The encoded protein is CSASVFQGNTGELFF.

The V and J genes are TRBV21-1 and TRBJ1-1. TRBV21-1 is recorded as a pseudogene. CDR3 length: 13 amino acids. The CDR3 bases are TGTGCCAGCAGCAAATCTAGGCGGGTCGGGGCTTTCTTT. This translates into CASSKSRRVGAFF.

The rearrangement joins TRBV12-3 or TRBV12-4 to TRBJ1-4; 9 bases map to TRBD1. The ends lost 5 bases at V and 7 bases at J; junction bases unmatched: 5. This CDR3 is 14 amino acids long. The CDR3 here is CASSPGQGREKLFF. The CDR3 DNA reads as TGTGCCAGCAGTCCCGGACAGGGGCGTGAAAAACTGTTTTTT.

The rearrangement joins TRBV9 to TRBJ1-3, with TRBD1 matching 7 bases. Unmatched junction bases numbered 1, after V lost 3 bases and J lost 1 base. Germline CDR1 is SGDLS and CDR2 is YYNGEE. CDR3 length: 14 amino acids. The CDR3 reads CASSATGSGNTIYF. DNA for the CDR3: TGTGCCAGCAGCGCGACAGGGTCTGGAAACACCATATATTTT.

This clonotype was counted only a few times. V and J are TRBV7-9 and TRBJ1-3, with D hard to call. Germline CDR1 SEHNR, CDR2 FQNEAQ (reference sequence). CDR3 length: 17 amino acids. Trimming left V 0 bases short and J 0 bases short, with 12 bases between. The CDR3 bases are TGTGCCAGCAGCTTAGCGGAGAGATTGCGCTCTGGAAACACCATATATTTT. It yields the protein CASSLAERLRSGNTIYF.

The chain joins TRBV19 to TRBJ2-1, with 7 bases fitting TRBD2. The CDR3 sequence is 16 residues long. V was pared by 3 bases and J by 5 bases, with 10 bases of the junction left unmatched. Germline V gene sequence: CDR1 LNHDA, CDR2 SQIVND (reference sequence). DNA of the CDR3: TGTGCCAGTAGTATCGATCGGGCTAGCGGCCACAATGAGCAGTTCTTC. Translating it yields CASSIDRASGHNEQFF.

The V gene is TRBV14, the J gene TRBJ2-5, with 9 positions matching TRBD1. V lost 6 bases and J lost 2; bases outside the gene matches: 13. The CDR3 loop spans 17 amino acids. From germline, CDR1 is SGHDN and CDR2 FVKESK. The CDR3 sequence: CASSPGFQGQGQETQYF. For the CDR3, the DNA is TGTGCCAGCAGTCCCGGGTTTCAGGGACAGGGACAAGAGACCCAGTACTTC.